A single count supports the clone carrying this TCR beta chain. The antigen remains undetermined. This specimen comes from a study of T cells in Graves' hyperthyroidism and ophthalmopathy. Overall study results and limits: Expanded thyroid clonotypes (above 0.001) were mostly also found in blood.

Per the germline V gene, CDR1 is KGHDR and CDR2 is SFDVKD. Unmatched junction bases numbered 6, after V lost 4 bases and J lost 4 bases. This CDR3 has 14 residues. Orbital computed tomography, thyroid ultrasound, serum thyroxine and TRAb, and clinical symptoms together informed the diagnoses. From RNA transcripts, TCR beta CDR3 regions were amplified. TCR CDR3 regions were first amplified by RT-PCR with HTBI primers. TCRdb reprocessed the multiplex PCR reads with MiXCR, giving one entry per CDR3 protein. Of approximately 700,000 distinct CDR3 sequences detected, just under 45% appear once; the ten largest clones hold about 7.2%.

The sequencing input was peripheral blood or thyroid tissue (not recorded which). The chain carries TRBV24-1 and TRBJ2-7, with 7 bases fitting TRBD1. The receptor was isolated from an adult man with Graves' disease, either hyperthyroidism or ophthalmopathy (not recorded which). The CDR3 region has the DNA TGTGCCACCAGTGACCGGACAGGTTCATACGAGCAGTACTTC. Its protein is CATSDRTGSYEQYF.